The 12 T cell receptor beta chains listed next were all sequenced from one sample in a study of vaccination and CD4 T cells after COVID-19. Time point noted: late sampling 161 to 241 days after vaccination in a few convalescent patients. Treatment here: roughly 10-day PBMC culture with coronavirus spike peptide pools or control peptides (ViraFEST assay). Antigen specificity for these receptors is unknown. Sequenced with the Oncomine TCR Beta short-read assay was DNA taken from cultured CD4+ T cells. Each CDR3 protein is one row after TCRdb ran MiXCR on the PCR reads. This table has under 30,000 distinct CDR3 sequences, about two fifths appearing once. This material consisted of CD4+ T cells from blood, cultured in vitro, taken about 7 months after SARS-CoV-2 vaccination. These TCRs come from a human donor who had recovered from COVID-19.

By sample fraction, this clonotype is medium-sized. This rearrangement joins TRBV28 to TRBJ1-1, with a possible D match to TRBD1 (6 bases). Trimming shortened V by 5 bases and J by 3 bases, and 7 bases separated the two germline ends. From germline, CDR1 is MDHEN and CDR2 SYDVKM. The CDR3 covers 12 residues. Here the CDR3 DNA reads TGTGCCAGCAGTCCAGGGGACACTGAAGCTTTCTTT. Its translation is CASSPGDTEAFF.

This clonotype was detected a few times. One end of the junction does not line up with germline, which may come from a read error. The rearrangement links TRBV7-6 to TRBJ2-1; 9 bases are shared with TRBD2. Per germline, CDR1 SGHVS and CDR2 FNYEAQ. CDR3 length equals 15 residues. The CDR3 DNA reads TGTGCCAGCAGCCTAGCGGGATTCAGTAGGAATGAGCAGTTCTTC. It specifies CASSLAGFSRNEQFF.

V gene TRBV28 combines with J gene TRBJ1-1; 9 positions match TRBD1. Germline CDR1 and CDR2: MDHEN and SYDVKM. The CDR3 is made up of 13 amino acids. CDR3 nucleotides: TGTGCGACAGGGGGGATTTCGGAGACTGAAGCTTTCTTT. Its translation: CATGGISETEAFF.

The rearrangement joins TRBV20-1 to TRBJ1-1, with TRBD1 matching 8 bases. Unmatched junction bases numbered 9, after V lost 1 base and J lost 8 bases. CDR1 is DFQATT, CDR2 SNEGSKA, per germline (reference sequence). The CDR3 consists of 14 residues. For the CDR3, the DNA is TGCAGTGCTAGAGCCGGGACAGGAGGACCCGAAGCTTTCTTT. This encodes CSARAGTGGPEAFF.

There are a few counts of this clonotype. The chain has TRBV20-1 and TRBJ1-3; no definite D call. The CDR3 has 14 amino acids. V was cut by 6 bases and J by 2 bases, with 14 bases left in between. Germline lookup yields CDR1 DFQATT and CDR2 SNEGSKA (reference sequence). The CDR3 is CSAAKTETGNTIYF. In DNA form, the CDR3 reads TGCAGTGCAGCTAAGACGGAGACTGGAAACACCATATATTTT.

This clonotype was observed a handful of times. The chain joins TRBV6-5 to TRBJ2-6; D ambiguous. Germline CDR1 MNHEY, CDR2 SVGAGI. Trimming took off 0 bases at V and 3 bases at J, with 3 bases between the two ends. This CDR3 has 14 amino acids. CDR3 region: CASSYSIGANVLTF. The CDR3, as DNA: TGTGCCAGCAGTTACTCGATTGGGGCCAACGTCCTGACTTTC.

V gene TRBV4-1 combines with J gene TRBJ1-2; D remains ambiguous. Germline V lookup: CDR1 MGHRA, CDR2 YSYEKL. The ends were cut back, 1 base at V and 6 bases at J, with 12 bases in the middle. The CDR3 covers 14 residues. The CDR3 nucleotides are TGCGCCAGCAGCCAAGTATGGGTCACGGATGGCTACACCTTC. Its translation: CASSQVWVTDGYTF.

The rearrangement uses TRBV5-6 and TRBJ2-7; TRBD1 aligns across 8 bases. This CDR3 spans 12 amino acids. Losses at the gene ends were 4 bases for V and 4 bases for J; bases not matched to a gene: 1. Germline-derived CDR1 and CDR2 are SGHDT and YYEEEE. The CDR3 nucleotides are TGTGCCAGCAGCCGGGACAGGTACGAGCAGTACTTC. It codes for CASSRDRYEQYF.

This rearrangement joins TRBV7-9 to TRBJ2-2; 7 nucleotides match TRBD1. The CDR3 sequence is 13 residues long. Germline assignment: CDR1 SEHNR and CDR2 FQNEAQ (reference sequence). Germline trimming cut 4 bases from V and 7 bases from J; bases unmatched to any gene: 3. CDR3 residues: CASSYRGDGELFF. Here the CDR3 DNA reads TGTGCCAGCAGCTACAGGGGAGACGGGGAGCTGTTTTTT.

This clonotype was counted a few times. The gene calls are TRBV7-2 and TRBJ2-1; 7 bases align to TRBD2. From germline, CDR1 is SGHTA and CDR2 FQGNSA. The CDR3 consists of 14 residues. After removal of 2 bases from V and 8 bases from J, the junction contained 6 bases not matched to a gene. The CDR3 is CASSLSGGWDEQFF. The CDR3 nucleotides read TGTGCCAGCAGCTTATCGGGAGGCTGGGATGAGCAGTTCTTC.

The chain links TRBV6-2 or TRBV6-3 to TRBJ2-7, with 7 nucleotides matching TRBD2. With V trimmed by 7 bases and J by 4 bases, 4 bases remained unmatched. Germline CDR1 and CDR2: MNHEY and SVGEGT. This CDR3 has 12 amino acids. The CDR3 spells CASTTGGYEQYF. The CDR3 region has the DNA TGTGCCAGCACCACGGGGGGATACGAGCAGTACTTC.

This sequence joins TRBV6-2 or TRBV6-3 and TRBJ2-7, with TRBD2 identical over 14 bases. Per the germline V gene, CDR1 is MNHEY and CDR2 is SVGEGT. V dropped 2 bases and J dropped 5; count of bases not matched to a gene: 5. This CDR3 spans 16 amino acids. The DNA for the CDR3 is TGTGCCAGCAGTTACATACCGACTAGCGGGAGGGACGAGCAGTACTTC. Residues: CASSYIPTSGRDEQYF.